A single sample is the source of the 27 T cell receptor beta chains below, sequenced in a study of OX40 agonist ivuxolimab in advanced cancers. The protocol was immunoSEQ multiplex PCR, while the TCRdb copy is restricted to in-frame clones and leaves out a portion. In the table there are tens of thousands of clones, roughly 80% of which are singletons. The sequencing here drew on CD4+ or CD8+ T cells sorted from blood, taken in a trial of the OX40 agonist ivuxolimab. These receptors all come from an adult with an advanced solid tumor such as melanoma, head and neck, liver or kidney cancer.

This sequence joins TRBV11-3 and TRBJ2-2; no firm D call. The CDR3 runs 12 residues. V shed 3 bases and J shed 5 bases, with 4 bases lying between them. Per the germline V gene, CDR1 is SGHNT and CDR2 is YENEEA. The CDR3 bases are TGTGCCAGCAGCTTCTTGACCGGGGAGCTGTTTTTT. Protein sequence: CASSFLTGELFF.

The J gene is TRBJ2-5, the V gene TRBV5-1; D tentatively reads TRBD1 or TRBD2 (5 bases each). The CDR3 is 15 residues long. Trimming pared 5 bases from V and 1 base from J, leaving 15 bases between. The V gene's germline CDR1 is SGHRS and CDR2 YFSETQ. The CDR3 spells CASSRDPGAQETQYF. The DNA of the CDR3 is TGCGCCAGCAGTCGGGACCCCGGGGCCCAAGAGACCCAGTACTTC. Drawing the rest from reference TRBV5-1 and TRBJ2-5, the complete variable domain is KAGVTQTPRYLIKTRGQQVTLSCSPISGHRSVSWYQQTPGQGLQFLFEYFSETQRNKGNFPGRFSGRQFSNSRSEMNVSTLELGDSALYLCASSRDPGAQETQYFGPGTRLLVL.

The chain carries TRBV15 and TRBJ2-1; D unresolved. V was trimmed by 0 bases and J by 0 bases, leaving 9 bases between them. This CDR3 is 16 amino acids long. Germline CDR1 and CDR2: LNHNV and YYDKDF (reference sequence). CDR3 protein: CATSRDGYGSYNEQFF. CDR3 coding DNA: TGTGCCACCAGCAGAGATGGGTATGGCTCCTACAATGAGCAGTTCTTC.

Notes on this clone: The identical CDR3 is also encoded by other nucleotide sequences in the sample. The chain uses TRBV5-1 and TRBJ2-7, with 7 bases lining up with TRBD1. Germline V CDR1 and CDR2: SGHRS, YFSETQ. This CDR3 comprises 17 residues. Trimming cost V 0 bases and J 0 bases; bases outside gene matches: 9. The CDR3 reads CASSLEKDRLSSYEQYF. For the CDR3, the DNA is TGCGCCAGCAGCTTGGAAAAGGACAGGCTAAGCTCCTACGAGCAGTACTTC.

The chain is built from TRBV7-6 and TRBJ1-3, with D perhaps TRBD1 (5 bases). The V gene's germline CDR1 is SGHVS and CDR2 FNYEAQ. The CDR3 totals 15 residues. Trimming left V 5 bases short and J 4 bases short, with 15 bases between. The CDR3 nucleotides are TGTGCCAGCAGCGGTGAGGACATTCCCGGAAACACCATATATTTT. It specifies CASSGEDIPGNTIYF.

The V and J genes are TRBV19 and TRBJ2-5, with 10 positions matching TRBD2. The CDR3 contains 14 residues. The junction had 6 bases not matched to a gene; V was cut back by 6 bases and J by 5 bases. Germline V CDR1 and CDR2: LNHDA, SQIVND (reference sequence). The CDR3 sequence: CASRATSGRETQYF. Here the CDR3 DNA reads TGTGCCAGTAGAGCGACTAGCGGGCGGGAGACCCAGTACTTC.

The chain combines TRBV7-9 with TRBJ1-5, with D uncertain. V was shortened by 2 bases and J by 4 bases, with 12 bases between the two germline ends. The CDR3 is 15 amino acids. CDR1 and CDR2 from the germline V gene are SEHNR and FQNEAQ (reference sequence). The CDR3 nucleotides are TGTGCCAGCAGCTTAAGTTCACAACCGAATCAGCCCCAGCATTTT. Amino acid sequence: CASSLSSQPNQPQHF.

The chain is built from TRBV5-1 and TRBJ2-5; no definite D call. The germline CDR1 and CDR2 sequences are SGHRS and YFSETQ. This CDR3 region has 14 residues. V dropped 5 bases and J dropped 1 base, with 12 bases sitting between them. The CDR3 sequence: CASSTPRGQETQYF. The CDR3, as DNA: TGCGCCAGCAGTACGCCCCGAGGCCAAGAGACCCAGTACTTC.

The CDR3: CASSLVASGGFTDTQYF. The DNA of the CDR3 is TGTGCCAGCAGCTTAGTTGCTAGCGGGGGTTTCACAGATACGCAGTATTTT. V is TRBV7-2 and J is TRBJ2-3, with 10 bases matching TRBD2. With V trimmed by 1 base and J by 2 bases, 6 bases remained unmatched. Germline V gives CDR1 SGHTA, CDR2 FQGNSA. This CDR3 is built from 17 residues.

The rearrangement links TRBV7-9 to TRBJ2-7, with 7 bases fitting TRBD2. Germline-derived CDR1 and CDR2 are SEHNR and FQNEAQ (reference sequence). The V gene end was trimmed by 8 bases and the J gene end by 0 bases; junction bases not matched to a gene: 4. The CDR3 consists of 13 residues. The CDR3 region has the DNA TGTGCCAGCTGGGGCGGGAGCTCCTACGAGCAGTACTTC. Translating it yields CASWGGSSYEQYF.

The chain links TRBV28 to TRBJ1-6, with 8 bases that match TRBD1. The CDR3 is 14 amino acids. With V trimmed by 4 bases and J by 9 bases, 5 bases remained unmatched. Germline V gene sequence: CDR1 MDHEN, CDR2 SYDVKM. In DNA, the CDR3 is TGTGCCAGCAGTTCAGGGGGCAGTAGTTCACCCCTCCACTTT. Protein: CASSSGGSSSPLHF.

The gene calls are TRBV5-4 and TRBJ1-3; 7 bases map to TRBD1. From germline, CDR1 is SGHNT and CDR2 YYREEE (reference sequence). The CDR3 covers 16 residues. V lost 1 base to trimming and J lost 0 bases; unmatched junction nucleotides: 4. CDR3 nucleotide sequence: TGTGCCAGCAGCTTGTCGCAGGGGGTCTCTGGAAACACCATATATTTT. It translates to CASSLSQGVSGNTIYF.

Turning to this clone: One end of the junction fails to match germline, which may point to a read error. The V and J genes are TRBV27 and TRBJ2-7; 12 nucleotides line up with TRBD2. The length of the CDR3 is 18 residues. Germline CDR1 reads MNHEY; CDR2 reads SMNVEV (reference sequence). The CDR3 region is CASSLLAGGHQFSHEQYF. The CDR3 coding sequence is TGTGCCAGCAGTTTACTAGCGGGAGGGCATCAGTTCTCCCACGAGCAGTACTTC.

The chain carries TRBV6-1 and TRBJ2-7; D is unresolved. Looked up from germline, CDR1 is MNHNS and CDR2 is SASEGT. The CDR3 sequence is 17 residues long. Deletions cut 1 base from V and 0 bases from J, with 16 bases between. The CDR3 coding sequence is TGTGCCAGCAGTGAAGAGGATCGGGTGTTGATCTCCTACGAGCAGTACGTC. It encodes CASSEEDRVLISYEQYV.

The CDR3 DNA is TGTGCCAGCAGCATCGGACGGTTCTACGAGCAGTACTTC. This encodes CASSIGRFYEQYF. The V call is TRBV28, the J call TRBJ2-7; D is unclear. This CDR3 spans 13 amino acids. The germline V and J ends were trimmed by 6 bases and 3 bases, with 12 bases remaining between them. CDR1 is MDHEN, CDR2 SYDVKM, per germline.

This chain connects TRBV2 to TRBJ2-1; the D call may be TRBD1 or TRBD2 (5 bases each). V lost 10 bases and J 12 bases, leaving 25 bases between the germline ends. Germline assignment: CDR1 SNHLY and CDR2 FYNNEI. CDR3 length: 14 residues. CDR3 nucleotides: TGTGCCACCATGAGACGGGACGATATATTCAGGCAGTTCTTC. This gives the protein CATMRRDDIFRQFF. Full variable domain (missing parts from reference TRBV2 and TRBJ2-1): EPEVTQTPSHQVTQMGQEVILRCVPISNHLYFYWYRQILGQKVEFLVSFYNNEISEKSEIFDDQFSVERPDGSNFTLKIRSTKLEDSAMYFCATMRRDDIFRQFFGPGTRLTVL.

The chain joins TRBV6-1 to TRBJ1-1; 9 positions match TRBD1. Germline V gene data show CDR1 as MNHNS and CDR2 as SASEGT. The V and J ends lost 3 bases and 4 bases, in that order; junction bases with no gene match: 6. The CDR3 has 15 amino acids. The CDR3 spells CASSDPGQGLTEAFF. The DNA for the CDR3 is TGTGCCAGCAGTGATCCGGGACAGGGCCTCACTGAAGCTTTCTTT.

This clone was found a few times. The chain links TRBV28 to TRBJ2-7; D not certain. The CDR3 is 12 residues long. CDR1 and CDR2 (germline): MDHEN, SYDVKM. The V end was cut by 7 bases, the J end by 2 bases, with 9 bases between. The CDR3 spells CASTSSAYEQYF. The DNA for the CDR3 is TGTGCCAGCACCAGCAGTGCCTACGAGCAGTACTTC. The full variable domain, completed using reference TRBV28 and TRBJ2-7, is DVKVTQSSRYLVKRTGEKVFLECVQDMDHENMFWYRQDPGLGLRLIYFSYDVKMKEKGDIPEGYSVSREKKERFSLILESASTNQTSMYLCASTSSAYEQYFGPGTRLTVT.

This chain links TRBV29-1 with TRBJ1-2; D is perhaps TRBD1 (5 bases). CDR1 and CDR2 from the germline V gene are SQVTM and ANQGSEA. The CDR3 covers 11 residues. Trimming stripped 2 bases from V and 7 bases from J, with 8 bases between. The CDR3 DNA reads as TGCAGCGTTGAAAGGGGTCGTGGCTACACCTTC. Its protein product is CSVERGRGYTF. Together with reference TRBV29-1 and TRBJ1-2, the CDR3 gives the full variable domain: SAVISQKPSRDICQRGTSLTIQCQVDSQVTMMFWYRQQPGQSLTLIATANQGSEATYESGFVIDKFPISRPNLTFSTLTVSNMSPEDSSIYLCSVERGRGYTFGSGTRLTVV.

CDR3 sequence: CASSYSIQLNEKLFF. As DNA, the CDR3 is TGTGCCAGCAGTTACTCGATACAGCTTAATGAAAAACTGTTTTTT. The chain has TRBV6-6 and TRBJ1-4; D is ambiguous. This CDR3 contains 15 residues. Deletions cut 0 bases from V and 4 bases from J, with 9 bases between. Per the germline V gene, CDR1 is MNHNY and CDR2 is SVGAGI (reference sequence).

This chain connects TRBV7-8 to TRBJ1-5, with 7 bases that match TRBD1. This CDR3 is built from 16 residues. J lost 4 bases, V lost 5 bases, and 11 bases had no gene match. The germline V gene encodes CDR1 SGHVS and CDR2 FQNEAQ. The CDR3: CASSARGGQRNQPQHF. CDR3 sequence (DNA): TGTGCCAGCAGCGCGCGGGGGGGACAGAGAAATCAGCCCCAGCATTTT.

This rearrangement joins TRBV19 to TRBJ1-5; 9 bases agree with TRBD1. V lost 6 bases to trimming and J lost 5 bases; unmatched junction nucleotides: 5. This CDR3 comprises 14 residues. Germline CDR1 LNHDA, CDR2 SQIVND (reference sequence). Written as DNA, the CDR3 is TGTGCCAGTAGCCCGGGGACAGGGCATCAGCCCCAGCATTTT. It codes for CASSPGTGHQPQHF.

This chain links TRBV7-3 with TRBJ2-7, with 8 bases aligning to TRBD2. The length of the CDR3 is 13 residues. CDR1 SGHTA and CDR2 FQGTGA come from the germline V gene. V shed 3 bases and J 6 bases; nucleotides not matched to a gene: 4. CDR3 residues: CASSLGLVGEQYF. The CDR3 nucleotides read TGTGCCAGCAGCTTGGGACTAGTTGGCGAGCAGTACTTC. Variable domain in full (rest from reference TRBV7-3 and TRBJ2-7): GAGVSQTPSNKVTEKGKYVELRCDPISGHTALYWYRQSLGQGPEFLIYFQGTGAADDSGLPNDRFFAVRPEGSVSTLKIQRTERGDSAVYLCASSLGLVGEQYFGPGTRLTVT.

This clone was recorded once. The chain has TRBV5-1 and TRBJ1-1, with D hard to call. Deletions cut 4 bases from V and 1 base from J, with 14 bases between. Germline assignment: CDR1 SGHRS and CDR2 YFSETQ. This CDR3 has 15 residues. The CDR3 DNA sequence: TGCGCCAGCAGCGGCGGGGTAGAAGCGAACACTGAAGCTTTCTTT. Amino acids: CASSGGVEANTEAFF.

The chain uses TRBV7-6 and TRBJ1-5, with D hard to call. The CDR3 loop spans 14 amino acids. Trimming removed 1 base from V and 9 bases from J, with 13 bases in between. Germline values: CDR1 SGHVS, CDR2 FNYEAQ. In nucleotides, the CDR3 is TGTGCCAGCAGCTTAGAAGCAACCCGAGGGCCCCAGCATTTT. Protein product: CASSLEATRGPQHF.

The chain couples TRBV5-6 to TRBJ1-5; D gene uncertain. The CDR3 consists of 14 residues. V lost 1 base, J lost 5 bases, and 10 bases lay in between. CDR1 and CDR2 (germline): SGHDT, YYEEEE. DNA of the CDR3: TGTGCCAGCAGCTTGTCGGGGATCCATCAGCCCCAGCATTTT. Translated: CASSLSGIHQPQHF.

The chain couples TRBV7-9 to TRBJ1-4; D uncertain. The V gene lost 0 bases and the J gene lost 13 bases, with 6 bases spanning the gap. This CDR3 contains 11 residues. Germline assignment: CDR1 SEHNR and CDR2 FQNEAQ (reference sequence). In nucleotides, the CDR3 is TGTGCCAGCAGCTTAGCGGGGAGACTGTTTTTT. Translating it yields CASSLAGRLFF.